Sequencing of this T cell receptor (beta chain) was carried out in a study of human T cells and chemical hapten exposure. Time point meaning: patch test 2, 6 weeks after DPC sensitization. Stated treatment: therapeutic diphenylcyclopropenone sensitization with weekly scalp DPC. The CDR3 has 16 residues. J gave up 1 base and V 7 bases, and 10 bases lay outside the gene matches. From germline, CDR1 is MNHEY and CDR2 SVGEGT. One entry per CDR3 protein results from TCRdb running MiXCR on the RACE reads. Of about 96,000 distinct CDR3 sequences in the sample, roughly a tenth were seen once. The V call is TRBV6-2 or TRBV6-3, the J call TRBJ2-5; 9 bases agree with TRBD2. This specimen was whole blood, taken in connection with sensitization to the hapten diphenylcyclopropenone (DPC). The receptor's source is a woman between 40 and 50 years old with alopecia areata. Some clones in this sample may be carry-over from other donors' samples. The CDR3 DNA sequence: TGTGCCAGCACGGCGGCAACTAGCGGGTTCCAAGAGACCCAGTACTTC. It translates to CASTAATSGFQETQYF.